These 2 T cell receptor beta chains were sequenced from one sample in a study of shared clonotypes between healthy human individuals. The data were produced by immunoSEQ multiplex PCR, yet TCRdb's version contains in-frame clones alone and is incomplete. The data hold millions of clones, with 85% to 95% observed a single time. The sequencing sample was made of naive CD4+ T cells sorted from blood. The subset here: CD45RA+ positively selected. The receptors here all came from a young man in good health.

The chain carries TRBV6-4 and TRBJ1-2; TRBD1 aligns across 10 bases. Germline V CDR1 and CDR2: MRHNA, SNTAGT. Trimming at V came to 5 bases and at J to 5 bases, leaving 5 bases not matched to a gene. The CDR3 contains 14 residues. The CDR3 DNA reads as TGTGCCAGCAGTCCGGGACAGGGGCATTATGGCTACACCTTC. It is translated as CASSPGQGHYGYTF.

The V call is TRBV4-2, the J call TRBJ2-3, with TRBD1 matching over 8 bases. Per germline, CDR1 LGHNA and CDR2 YNFKEQ. Trimming took 1 base from V and 3 from J; bases not matched to a gene: 3. CDR3 length: 15 amino acids. The CDR3 DNA is TGTGCCAGCAGCCAAGGGCAGGGGGCAACAGATACGCAGTATTTT. Encoded protein: CASSQGQGATDTQYF.